This T cell receptor beta chain was sequenced during a study of blood T cells in healthy people across ages. Findings and caveats of the study: Diversity figures derived from one million T cells were judged to underestimate the true value.

This clonotype came up a few times. Its antigen remains unknown. Trimming stripped 4 bases from V and 5 bases from J, with 20 bases between. Germline-derived CDR1 and CDR2 are MDHEN and SYDVKM. This CDR3 is built from 16 residues. Primers used in a second PCR of about 6 to 11 cycles were a sample-barcoded 5' primer and a J-beta primer mix. Each TCR beta cDNA got a 12-nucleotide random molecular identifier. TCRdb itself ran the 5' RACE reads through MiXCR, one entry per CDR3 protein. The data hold 800,000 or so distinct CDR3 sequences, with more than 20% observed a single time. In addition, the sample was reused for a study of T cells of mothers and their children. That work adds: Donation came from a few healthy Caucasian mothers together with their six children.

The genes are TRBV28 and TRBJ1-2; no definite D call. The receptor was derived from a boy aged 5-17 years in good health. Sequenced input: blood. The CDR3 region is CASSSPLDGAVYGYTF. As DNA, the CDR3 is TGTGCCAGCAGTTCCCCGCTCGACGGAGCCGTGTATGGCTACACCTTC.